The rows below give T cell receptor beta chains drawn from one sample of a study of blood T cell repertoires in COVID-19. Only in-frame clones appear in the TCRdb table, and some are missing; sequencing was by immunoSEQ multiplex PCR. The profile shows some 26,000 clones, about 88% of them singletons. The sample comprised peripheral blood. The source is a woman between 50 and 59 years old with active COVID-19. Each CDR3 is given with its conserved first and last residue. Each record gives: V gene, J gene, clone size, CDR3 length, D gene, CDR3 DNA, CDR3 protein. The D gene is left open where the match is weak. Clone size appears in some rows only: once, few, many, or a class for an expanded clone.

TRBV11-1	TRBJ1-1	NA	13	NA	TGTGCCAGCAAAGAGACAGAAAACACTGAAGCTTTCTTT	CASKETENTEAFF
TRBV9	TRBJ2-1	NA	13	TRBD2	TGTGCCAGCAGCACCCGAGCGGGAGGGGAGCAGTTCTTC	CASSTRAGGEQFF
TRBV3-1/TRBV3-2	TRBJ2-1	NA	15	NA	TGTGCCAGCAGCCAAGAATCAGCGGCGTACAATGAGCAGTTCTTC	CASSQESAAYNEQFF
TRBV7-8	TRBJ2-5	NA	15	TRBD2	TGTGCCAGCAGCCCCAGACTAGCGGTCCAAGAGACCCAGTACTTC	CASSPRLAVQETQYF
TRBV28	TRBJ2-7	NA	14	NA	TGTGCCAGCAGTGCCGGGGAGTTACTCTACGAGCAGTACTTC	CASSAGELLYEQYF
TRBV19	TRBJ2-7	few	15	NA	TGTGCCAGTAGTGGAGGCGTCCTATCGGGGAGGGAGCAGTACTTC	CASSGGVLSGREQYF
TRBV19	TRBJ2-2	few	16	TRBD1	TGTGCCAGTAGTGTCTACGGGACAGGGGTCGCCGGGGAGCTGTTTTTT	CASSVYGTGVAGELFF
TRBV10-1	TRBJ2-2	few	15	NA	TGCGCCAGCAGTGATAGACAGTCGAACACCGGGGAGCTGTTTTTT	CASSDRQSNTGELFF
TRBV28	TRBJ1-5	NA	15	NA	TGTGCCAGCAGTCTCCTGAAGGGGATCAATCAGCCCCAGCATTTT	CASSLLKGINQPQHF
TRBV11-2	TRBJ1-2	NA	16	TRBD1	TGTGCCAGCAGCTTAGGAATTTTATGGACAGGACAAGGCTACACCTTC	CASSLGILWTGQGYTF
TRBV28	TRBJ1-1	NA	13	NA	TGTGCCAGCAGTTTATGGCTTACAGGGTACGCTTTCTTT	CASSLWLTGYAFF
TRBV5-4	TRBJ1-4	NA	15	NA	TGTGCCAGCAGCTTGGTAGCCGGGGGAAATGAAAAACTGTTTTTT	CASSLVAGGNEKLFF
TRBV29-1	TRBJ1-6	NA	14	TRBD1	TGCAGCGTTAGAGACAGGGCGGATAATTCACCCCTCCACTTT	CSVRDRADNSPLHF
TRBV5-1	TRBJ2-3	NA	14	TRBD1	TGCGCCAGCAGCGGGACAGGGGTTCCAGATACGCAGTATTTT	CASSGTGVPDTQYF
TRBV27	TRBJ2-1	NA	16	TRBD2	TGTGCCAGCAGTTATAGCGGGAATGCACCCTACAATGAGCAGTTCTTC	CASSYSGNAPYNEQFF
TRBV30	TRBJ2-2	medium-sized	13	NA	TGTGCCTGGAGTAGGGTAGCGGCCGGGGAGCTGTTTTTT	CAWSRVAAGELFF
TRBV6-6	TRBJ1-1	NA	14	NA	TGTGCCAGCAGTTACTTCCCGGGGAGCTATGAAGCTTTCTTT	CASSYFPGSYEAFF
TRBV9	TRBJ1-1	NA	12	TRBD1	TGTACCAGCAGCGGACAGGGGGCTGAAGCTTTCTTT	CTSSGQGAEAFF
TRBV27	TRBJ1-6	NA	16	TRBD1	TGTGCCAGCAGTTTATCGAACAGGGGATCTAATTCACCCCTCCACTTT	CASSLSNRGSNSPLHF
TRBV2	TRBJ2-7	NA	13	NA	TGTGCCAGCTTCGGGGGAGCGACCTACGAGCAGTACTTC	CASFGGATYEQYF
TRBV7-3	TRBJ1-2	medium-sized	13	NA	TGTGCCAGCAGCTTAGAGGTGGGCTATGGCTACACCTTC	CASSLEVGYGYTF
TRBV15	TRBJ1-1	NA	13	NA	TGTGCCACCAGCAGAGACGGGGGTAGTGAAGCTTTCTTT	CATSRDGGSEAFF
TRBV6-1	TRBJ2-7	NA	15	NA	TGTGCCAGCAGTGAACGGCGGGGTCTAGCTTACGAGCAGTACTTC	CASSERRGLAYEQYF
TRBV19	TRBJ2-6	NA	17	NA	TGTGCCAGTAGTATAGATCAAGGGGCGGCCGGGGCCAACGTCCTGACTTTC	CASSIDQGAAGANVLTF
TRBV5-1	TRBJ2-1	once	12	NA	TGCGCCAGCAGCTTCACGGGGGATGAGCAGTTCTTC	CASSFTGDEQFF
TRBV5-1	TRBJ2-3	NA	15	NA	TGCGCCAGCAGCTTGGGATCACCGGCAGGGGACACGCAGTATTTT	CASSLGSPAGDTQYF
TRBV5-4	TRBJ1-2	NA	14	NA	TGTGCCAGCAGCTTGGCCACGGGTCCAGGGGGCTACACCTTC	CASSLATGPGGYTF
TRBV27	TRBJ2-7	NA	16	TRBD2	TGTGCCAGCAGAATTTCCGGACTAGCGGGAGATTACGAGCAGTACTTC	CASRISGLAGDYEQYF